This is a list of T cell receptor beta chains from one sample in a study of shared clonotypes between healthy human individuals. Measured with immunoSEQ multiplex PCR; TCRdb has only the in-frame clones, and not every one. Here the sample spans over 2,000,000 clones, around 95% being singletons. The sequenced sample was naive CD8+ T cells from PBMCs. Source of these receptors: a man aged 18 to 30 in good health. Some clones in this sample may be carry-over from other donors' samples. CDR3s include the opening cysteine and the closing phenylalanine or tryptophan. The D gene is left open where the match is weak. Expanded clones are given a class, and other clones once, few, many or no size at all.

clone_size: NA; d_call: NA; j_call: TRBJ2-7; v_call: TRBV6-1; cdr3_aa: CASFAWDGPRIDF; cdr3_nt: TGTGCCAGCTTTGCCTGGGATGGCCCCCGGATTGACTTC
clone_size: NA; d_call: NA; j_call: TRBJ2-7; v_call: TRBV27; cdr3_aa: CASSAGLTYEQYF; cdr3_nt: TGTGCCAGCAGTGCCGGACTAACCTACGAGCAGTACTTC
clone_size: NA; d_call: NA; j_call: TRBJ2-3; v_call: TRBV10-3; cdr3_aa: CATRADTQYF; cdr3_nt: TGTGCCACCCGGGCCGATACGCAGTATTTT
clone_size: once; d_call: NA; j_call: TRBJ2-3; v_call: TRBV11-2; cdr3_aa: CASSLFPGGTDTQYF; cdr3_nt: TGTGCCAGCAGCTTATTCCCAGGGGGCACAGATACGCAGTATTTT
clone_size: NA; d_call: NA; j_call: TRBJ2-4; v_call: TRBV9; cdr3_aa: CASSLGGTLSKNIQYF; cdr3_nt: TGTGCCAGCAGCCTTGGGGGGACCCTCTCTAAAAACATTCAGTACTTC
clone_size: NA; d_call: TRBD2; j_call: TRBJ2-5; v_call: TRBV6-1; cdr3_aa: CASSFSGRAGETQYF; cdr3_nt: TGTGCCAGCAGTTTTAGCGGGAGGGCAGGAGAGACCCAGTACTTC
clone_size: NA; d_call: NA; j_call: TRBJ2-1; v_call: TRBV19; cdr3_aa: CASSIARQNEQFF; cdr3_nt: TGTGCCAGTAGTATCGCTAGACAGAATGAGCAGTTCTTC
clone_size: NA; d_call: TRBD2; j_call: TRBJ2-2; v_call: TRBV7-2; cdr3_aa: CASSLALAGGYSNTGELFF; cdr3_nt: TGTGCCAGCAGCTTAGCTCTAGCGGGAGGGTACTCGAACACCGGGGAGCTGTTTTTT
clone_size: NA; d_call: NA; j_call: TRBJ2-1; v_call: TRBV28; cdr3_aa: CASRGNSYNEQFF; cdr3_nt: TGTGCCAGCCGGGGCAACTCCTACAATGAGCAGTTCTTC
clone_size: NA; d_call: TRBD2; j_call: TRBJ2-1; v_call: TRBV11-2; cdr3_aa: CASLRSRIAGEAEQFF; cdr3_nt: TGTGCCAGCCTAAGGTCCCGAATAGCGGGAGAGGCTGAGCAGTTCTTC
clone_size: NA; d_call: NA; j_call: TRBJ1-1; v_call: TRBV10-3; cdr3_aa: CAIRQVGYTEAFF; cdr3_nt: TGTGCCATCCGCCAGGTGGGGTATACTGAAGCTTTCTTT
clone_size: NA; d_call: NA; j_call: TRBJ1-1; v_call: TRBV4-1; cdr3_aa: CASSQGAGGEQMSAFF; cdr3_nt: TGCGCCAGCAGCCAAGGTGCTGGGGGCGAACAGATGTCTGCTTTCTTT
clone_size: NA; d_call: TRBD2; j_call: TRBJ2-1; v_call: TRBV7-8; cdr3_aa: CASSTSGTSGEQFF; cdr3_nt: TGTGCCAGCAGCACATCCGGGACTAGCGGGGAGCAGTTCTTC
clone_size: NA; d_call: TRBD2; j_call: TRBJ2-7; v_call: TRBV15; cdr3_aa: CATSVNPGLAYEQYF; cdr3_nt: TGTGCCACCAGCGTAAATCCCGGACTAGCCTACGAGCAGTACTTC
clone_size: NA; d_call: NA; j_call: TRBJ1-5; v_call: TRBV28; cdr3_aa: CASRPRAGDYSNQPQHF; cdr3_nt: TGTGCCAGCAGACCGAGGGCGGGGGATTATAGCAATCAGCCCCAGCATTTT
clone_size: NA; d_call: TRBD2; j_call: TRBJ2-7; v_call: TRBV6-1; cdr3_aa: CASSEAVSGLGSYEQYF; cdr3_nt: TGTGCCAGCAGTGAAGCTGTATCCGGACTAGGAAGCTACGAGCAGTACTTC
clone_size: NA; d_call: NA; j_call: TRBJ2-7; v_call: TRBV9; cdr3_aa: CASSVAAGAGYEQYF; cdr3_nt: TGTGCCAGCAGCGTAGCTGCGGGGGCAGGGTACGAGCAGTACTTC
clone_size: NA; d_call: NA; j_call: TRBJ1-5; v_call: TRBV27; cdr3_aa: CASRRGVSNQPQHF; cdr3_nt: TGTGCCAGCAGGAGGGGTGTTAGCAATCAGCCCCAGCATTTT
clone_size: NA; d_call: TRBD1; j_call: TRBJ1-1; v_call: TRBV27; cdr3_aa: CASSPWTGEAFF; cdr3_nt: TGTGCCAGCAGTCCATGGACAGGGGAAGCTTTCTTT
clone_size: NA; d_call: NA; j_call: TRBJ2-7; v_call: TRBV28; cdr3_aa: CASSLSGQPYEQYF; cdr3_nt: TGTGCCAGCAGTTTATCGGGACAACCCTACGAGCAGTACTTC
clone_size: NA; d_call: NA; j_call: TRBJ2-7; v_call: TRBV13; cdr3_aa: CASSLASAETEAYEQYF; cdr3_nt: TGTGCCAGCAGCTTAGCTTCGGCCGAAACAGAGGCCTACGAGCAGTACTTC
clone_size: few; d_call: NA; j_call: TRBJ1-1; v_call: TRBV4-1; cdr3_aa: CASSQGPGVGTEAFF; cdr3_nt: TGCGCCAGCAGCCAAGGGCCAGGGGTGGGCACTGAAGCTTTCTTT
clone_size: once; d_call: TRBD1; j_call: TRBJ2-7; v_call: TRBV7-6; cdr3_aa: CASSSGQGLDEQYF; cdr3_nt: TGTGCCAGCAGCTCGGGACAGGGGCTAGACGAGCAGTACTTC
clone_size: NA; d_call: NA; j_call: TRBJ2-7; v_call: TRBV15; cdr3_aa: CATSLLMDRYEQYF; cdr3_nt: TGTGCCACCAGCTTACTCATGGATCGTTACGAGCAGTACTTC
clone_size: NA; d_call: NA; j_call: TRBJ1-2; v_call: TRBV9; cdr3_aa: CASSERQGLSYGYTF; cdr3_nt: TGTGCCAGCAGCGAACGGCAGGGTCTCAGCTATGGCTACACCTTC
clone_size: NA; d_call: NA; j_call: TRBJ1-1; v_call: TRBV29-1; cdr3_aa: CSVLGTEAFF; cdr3_nt: TGCAGCGTTTTAGGGACCGAAGCTTTCTTT
clone_size: NA; d_call: NA; j_call: TRBJ1-1; v_call: TRBV28; cdr3_aa: CASSYVPTGTSEAFF; cdr3_nt: TGTGCCAGCAGCTACGTGCCCACAGGGACCTCTGAAGCTTTCTTT
clone_size: NA; d_call: TRBD2; j_call: TRBJ2-7; v_call: TRBV9; cdr3_aa: CASSIGLAGSYEQYF; cdr3_nt: TGTGCCAGCAGCATCGGACTAGCGGGCTCCTACGAGCAGTACTTC
clone_size: NA; d_call: TRBD1; j_call: TRBJ2-7; v_call: TRBV7-8; cdr3_aa: CASSGGQGAREQYF; cdr3_nt: TGTGCCAGCAGCGGTGGACAGGGGGCGAGGGAGCAGTACTTC
clone_size: NA; d_call: NA; j_call: TRBJ1-2; v_call: TRBV7-6; cdr3_aa: CASSLAIEGTAGYTF; cdr3_nt: TGTGCCAGCAGCTTAGCGATCGAGGGAACGGCGGGCTACACCTTC
clone_size: NA; d_call: TRBD1; j_call: TRBJ2-2; v_call: TRBV6-6; cdr3_aa: CASRVLGQGNTGELFF; cdr3_nt: TGTGCCAGCAGAGTTTTAGGACAGGGGAACACCGGGGAGCTGTTTTTT
clone_size: NA; d_call: NA; j_call: TRBJ2-1; v_call: TRBV5-1; cdr3_aa: CASSLGGYNEQFF; cdr3_nt: TGCGCCAGCAGCTTGGGAGGTTACAATGAGCAGTTCTTC
clone_size: NA; d_call: NA; j_call: TRBJ1-2; v_call: TRBV27; cdr3_aa: CASLTAPARYTF; cdr3_nt: TGTGCCAGCCTGACAGCCCCCGCCCGCTACACCTTC
clone_size: NA; d_call: NA; j_call: TRBJ2-7; v_call: TRBV6-5; cdr3_aa: CASSSWETAYEQYF; cdr3_nt: TGTGCCAGCAGTTCCTGGGAGACAGCCTACGAGCAGTACTTC
clone_size: NA; d_call: TRBD2; j_call: TRBJ2-2; v_call: TRBV7-6; cdr3_aa: CASSSRLAAFGTGELFF; cdr3_nt: TGTGCCAGCAGTTCCCGACTAGCGGCCTTTGGGACCGGGGAGCTGTTTTTT
clone_size: NA; d_call: TRBD2; j_call: TRBJ2-7; v_call: TRBV10-1; cdr3_aa: CASSDTSGSAEQYF; cdr3_nt: TGCGCCAGCAGTGATACGAGCGGGAGCGCCGAGCAGTACTTC
clone_size: NA; d_call: NA; j_call: TRBJ1-5; v_call: TRBV29-1; cdr3_aa: CSVAPNSNQPQHF; cdr3_nt: TGCAGCGTTGCACCTAATAGCAATCAGCCCCAGCATTTT
clone_size: few; d_call: NA; j_call: TRBJ1-4; v_call: TRBV4-3; cdr3_aa: CASSQDGLVGATNEKLFF; cdr3_nt: TGCGCCAGCAGCCAAGATGGGTTGGTGGGGGCAACTAATGAAAAACTGTTTTTT
clone_size: NA; d_call: NA; j_call: TRBJ2-3; v_call: TRBV2; cdr3_aa: CASSEGLRADTQYF; cdr3_nt: TGTGCCAGCAGTGAGGGGCTGCGGGCAGATACGCAGTATTTT
clone_size: NA; d_call: NA; j_call: TRBJ1-2; v_call: TRBV12-2; cdr3_aa: CASRLTLEVGYTF; cdr3_nt: TGTGCAAGTCGCTTAACCCTAGAGGTTGGCTACACCTTC